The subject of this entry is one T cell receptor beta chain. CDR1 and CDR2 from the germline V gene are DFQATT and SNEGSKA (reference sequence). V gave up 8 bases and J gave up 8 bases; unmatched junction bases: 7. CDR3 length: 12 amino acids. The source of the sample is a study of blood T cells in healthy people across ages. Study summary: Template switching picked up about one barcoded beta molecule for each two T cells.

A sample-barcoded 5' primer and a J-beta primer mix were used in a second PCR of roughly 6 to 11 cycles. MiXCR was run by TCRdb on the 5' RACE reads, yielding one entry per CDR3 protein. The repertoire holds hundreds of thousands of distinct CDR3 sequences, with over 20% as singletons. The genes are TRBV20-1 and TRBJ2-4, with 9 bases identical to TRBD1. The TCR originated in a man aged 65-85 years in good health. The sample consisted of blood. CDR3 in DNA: TGCAGTCATCCGGGACAGGGTGACATTCAGTACTTC. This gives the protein CSHPGQGDIQYF.